Shown below are 18 T cell receptor beta chains from a single sample sequenced in a study of regulatory T cells in long-lasting Graves disease. Building the TCR beta libraries relied on iRepertoire HTBI primers, and CDR3 regions underwent Arm-PCR. TCRdb ran MiXCR on the multiplex PCR reads and lists one entry per CDR3 protein. The sample lists over 650,000 distinct CDR3 sequences, approximately 29% seen once, with about two fifths in the top ten. As for time point: persistent/refractory GD, antithyroid drugs over 5 years with positive TRAb. Scientists built the TCR library using RNA that was extracted from PBMCs. The input for sequencing was peripheral blood mononuclear cells (PBMCs), taken when the disease was refractory, from a patient treated with antithyroid drugs. Receptors originate from a female donor with Graves disease.

The chain carries TRBV12-3 or TRBV12-4 and TRBJ1-1; no firm D call. The CDR3 totals 15 residues. V gave up 1 base and J gave up 0 bases, with 9 bases separating them. The CDR3 region is CASSLGLEMNTEAFF. CDR3 sequence (DNA): TGTGCCAGCAGTTTAGGTCTGGAAATGAACACTGAAGCTTTCTTT.

This clonotype has more than one count but fewer than ten. This chain joins TRBV7-9 and TRBJ2-7; 10 bases line up with TRBD2. The V and J ends lost 8 bases and 7 bases, in that order; junction bases with no gene match: 8. From germline, CDR1 is SEHNR and CDR2 FQNEAQ (reference sequence). CDR3 length equals 13 residues. CDR3 protein: CASVLAGVEEQYF. DNA of the CDR3: TGTGCCAGCGTCCTAGCGGGAGTCGAAGAGCAGTACTTC.

The rearrangement joins TRBV30 to TRBJ1-5, with D possibly TRBD1 on 5 matching bases. Germline V lookup: CDR1 GTSNPN, CDR2 SVGIG (reference sequence). This CDR3 has 13 amino acids. Trimming shortened V by 3 bases and J by 3 bases, and 9 bases separated the two germline ends. In nucleotides, the CDR3 is TGTGCCTGGAGGGGGACCGCCAATCAGCCCCAGCATTTT. This sequence encodes CAWRGTANQPQHF.

The CDR3 DNA follows: TGTGCCAGCAGCCGGGGACAGGCCGGCACCGGGGAGCTGTTTTTT. Encoded protein: CASSRGQAGTGELFF. This sequence joins TRBV12-3 or TRBV12-4 and TRBJ2-2; 8 nucleotides line up with TRBD1. This CDR3 contains 15 residues. V gave up 6 bases and J gave up 4 bases; unmatched junction bases: 7.

Details on this clonotype: A read error is possible here, since a much larger clone lies one base away. The gene calls are TRBV12-3 or TRBV12-4 and TRBJ1-6; the D is unclear. The CDR3 consists of 12 residues. Trimming shortened V by 3 bases and J by 9 bases, and 6 bases separated the two germline ends. The CDR3 DNA is TGTGCCAGCAGTTTGACAAGTTCACCCCTCCACTTT. Its translation is CASSLTSSPLHF.

This clonotype was seen only a few times. The J gene is TRBJ1-2, the V gene TRBV7-2; D unresolved. The CDR3 loop spans 15 amino acids. Germline V gene sequence: CDR1 SGHTA, CDR2 FQGNSA. Trimming stripped 5 bases from V and 2 bases from J, with 15 bases between. The CDR3 here is CASSPWKKLNYGYTF. CDR3 in DNA: TGTGCCAGCAGCCCCTGGAAGAAACTAAACTATGGCTACACCTTC.

In its sample, this clonotype was seen once. This chain links TRBV7-3 with TRBJ2-1, with D uncertain. The CDR3 totals 12 residues. V was clipped by 2 bases and J by 7 bases, with 6 bases between them. Germline V gene lookup returns CDR1 SGHTA and CDR2 FQGTGA. CDR3 bases: TGTGCCAGCAGCTTACAAGGGAATGAGCAGTTCTTC. This sequence encodes CASSLQGNEQFF.

The CDR3 DNA is TGCAGTGCTAGAGATCGGGACACCTCATACGAGACCCAGTACTTC. Protein sequence: CSARDRDTSYETQYF. The genes are TRBV20-1 and TRBJ2-5; tentatively, D is TRBD1 (6 bases). V lost 0 bases to trimming and J lost 5 bases, with 16 bases between them. The CDR3 runs to 15 residues. Germline V lookup: CDR1 DFQATT, CDR2 SNEGSKA (reference sequence).

Only a few counts were recorded for this clonotype. This chain uses TRBV6-1 with TRBJ1-2; D is ambiguous. This CDR3 has 13 residues. V lost 8 bases and J lost 2, with 12 bases in between. Germline lookup yields CDR1 MNHNS and CDR2 SASEGT. DNA for the CDR3: TGTGCCAGCCAGGACCGGACCAACTATGGCTACACCTTC. Translation: CASQDRTNYGYTF.

This clonotype has a count of ten or more. The chain joins TRBV6-1 to TRBJ1-1; 7 bases line up with TRBD1. Trimming at V came to 6 bases and at J to 6 bases, leaving 4 bases not matched to a gene. Germline V gene lookup returns CDR1 MNHNS and CDR2 SASEGT. This CDR3 has 12 amino acids. CDR3 sequence: CASSLGTAEAFF. The CDR3 coding sequence is TGTGCCAGCAGCCTCGGGACAGCTGAAGCTTTCTTT.

The chain couples TRBV7-9 to TRBJ2-2, with D hard to call. V dropped 1 base and J dropped 1 base, with 16 bases sitting between them. CDR1 is SEHNR, CDR2 FQNEAQ, per germline (reference sequence). This CDR3 contains 18 residues. The chain's CDR3 is CASSLDDHHSGNTGELFF. CDR3 coding DNA: TGTGCCAGCAGCTTAGATGATCACCATTCTGGGAACACCGGGGAGCTGTTTTTT.

This clonotype was recorded many times. The chain recombines TRBV28 with TRBJ2-2; TRBD1 matches at 11 bases. CDR1 MDHEN and CDR2 SYDVKM come from the germline V gene. The V segment lost 6 bases and the J segment 6 bases; nucleotides outside the gene matches: 9. This CDR3 has 16 residues. The chain's CDR3 is CASSPGTGGQPGELFF. The CDR3 region has the DNA TGTGCCAGCAGCCCCGGGACAGGGGGACAACCCGGGGAGCTGTTTTTT. Full variable domain (missing parts from reference TRBV28 and TRBJ2-2): DVKVTQSSRYLVKRTGEKVFLECVQDMDHENMFWYRQDPGLGLRLIYFSYDVKMKEKGDIPEGYSVSREKKERFSLILESASTNQTSMYLCASSPGTGGQPGELFFGEGSRLTVL.

The table lists this clonotype with many counts. The chain carries TRBV2 and TRBJ2-7; 10 positions match TRBD1. Germline-derived CDR1 and CDR2 are SNHLY and FYNNEI. The CDR3 has 14 residues. With 6 bases clipped from V and 4 bases from J, the junction kept 6 bases outside the gene matches. The CDR3 protein is CASRETGGMYEQYF. In nucleotides, the CDR3 is TGTGCCAGCAGAGAGACAGGGGGCATGTACGAGCAGTACTTC.

The V gene is TRBV9, the J gene TRBJ1-4; D is undetermined. The CDR3 runs to 16 residues. The germline V gene has CDR1 SGDLS and CDR2 YYNGEE. Trimming shortened V by 0 bases and J by 4 bases, and 13 bases separated the two germline ends. The CDR3 sequence is CASSVEGGGLNEKLFF. Here the CDR3 DNA reads TGTGCCAGCAGCGTAGAAGGTGGCGGACTTAATGAAAAACTGTTTTTT.

This clonotype showed up many times. The chain is built from TRBV2 and TRBJ1-1; the D is unclear. This CDR3 is built from 13 residues. V gave up 5 bases and J gave up 0 bases, with 7 bases separating them. The germline gives CDR1 SNHLY, CDR2 FYNNEI. In DNA, the CDR3 is TGTGCCAGCAGTAGACTGATGAACACTGAAGCTTTCTTT. It yields the protein CASSRLMNTEAFF.

This clonotype was observed a handful of times. The CDR3 DNA sequence: TGTGCCAGCAGCTCCGGGGGTCCAGGGGGCTATGGCTACACCTTC. Its protein is CASSSGGPGGYGYTF. J is TRBJ1-2 and V is TRBV7-9; 7 nucleotides align to TRBD1. The CDR3 contains 15 residues. V trimming: 4 bases; J trimming: 4 bases; junction bases outside the gene matches: 9. Looked up from germline, CDR1 is SEHNR and CDR2 is FQNEAQ (reference sequence).

This clonotype has just a few counts. The rearrangement links TRBV12-3 or TRBV12-4 to TRBJ1-4; no clear D gene. V was trimmed by 6 bases and J by 1 base, leaving 9 bases between them. The CDR3 sequence is 14 residues long. The CDR3 is CASSPTLTNEKLFF. CDR3 nucleotide sequence: TGTGCCAGCAGCCCGACGTTAACTAATGAAAAACTGTTTTTT.

Comments on this clonotype: This is likely a read error, given that the CDR3 carries no conserved phenylalanine or tryptophan at its end. The rearrangement joins TRBV2 to TRBJ1-6; D is perhaps TRBD1 (5 bases). V was cut by 3 bases and J by 4 bases, with 13 bases left in between. The germline gives CDR1 SNHLY, CDR2 FYNNEI. The CDR3 contains 16 residues. CDR3 sequence reads: CASSEETGSYNSPLHL. Here the CDR3 DNA reads TGTGCCAGCAGTGAGGAAACAGGATCTTATAATTCACCCCTCCACCTT.